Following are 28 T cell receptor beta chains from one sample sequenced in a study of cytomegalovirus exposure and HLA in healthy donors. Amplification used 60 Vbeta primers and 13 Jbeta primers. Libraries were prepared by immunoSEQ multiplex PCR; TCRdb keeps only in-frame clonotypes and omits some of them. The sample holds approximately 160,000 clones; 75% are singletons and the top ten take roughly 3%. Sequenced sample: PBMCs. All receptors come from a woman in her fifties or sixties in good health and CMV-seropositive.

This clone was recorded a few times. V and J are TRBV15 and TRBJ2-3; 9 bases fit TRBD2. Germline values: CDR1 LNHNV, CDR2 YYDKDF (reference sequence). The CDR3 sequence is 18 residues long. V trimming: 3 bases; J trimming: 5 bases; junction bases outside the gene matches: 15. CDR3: CATSSDFTWGLAGDTQYF. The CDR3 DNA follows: TGTGCCACCAGCAGCGATTTTACCTGGGGACTAGCAGGAGATACGCAGTATTTT. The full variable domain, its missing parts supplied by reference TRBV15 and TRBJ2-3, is DAMVIQNPRYQVTQFGKPVTLSCSQTLNHNVMYWYQQKSSQAPKLLFHYYDKDFNNEADTPDNFQSRRPNTSFCFLDIRSPGLGDTAMYLCATSSDFTWGLAGDTQYFGPGTRLTVL.

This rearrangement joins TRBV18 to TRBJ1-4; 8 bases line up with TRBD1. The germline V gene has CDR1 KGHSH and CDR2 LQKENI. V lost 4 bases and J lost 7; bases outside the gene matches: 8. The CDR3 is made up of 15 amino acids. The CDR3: CASSRSRGHGEKLFF. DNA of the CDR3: TGTGCCAGCTCACGCTCCAGGGGGCACGGTGAAAAACTGTTTTTT.

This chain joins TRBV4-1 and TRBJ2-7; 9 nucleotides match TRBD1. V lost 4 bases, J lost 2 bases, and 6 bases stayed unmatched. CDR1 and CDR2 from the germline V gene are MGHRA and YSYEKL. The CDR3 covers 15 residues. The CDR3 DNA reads TGCGCCAGCAGCCGGACCGGGACAGGGCCCTACGAGCAGTACTTC. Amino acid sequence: CASSRTGTGPYEQYF.

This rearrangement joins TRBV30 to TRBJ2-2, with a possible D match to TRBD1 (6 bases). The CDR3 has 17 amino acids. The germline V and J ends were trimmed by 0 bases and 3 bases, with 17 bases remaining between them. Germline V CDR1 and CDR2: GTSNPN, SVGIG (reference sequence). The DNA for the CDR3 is TGTGCCTGGAGTGTGTACCCCGGGACATTCCACACCGGGGAGCTGTTTTTT. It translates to CAWSVYPGTFHTGELFF.

In DNA, the CDR3 is TGTGCCAGCAGCAGGGACATTTCTAACTATGGCTACACCTTC. It translates to CASSRDISNYGYTF. The V gene is TRBV6-6, the J gene TRBJ1-2; possibly TRBD1 for D (6 bases). This CDR3 is built from 14 residues. With 6 bases removed from V and 0 bases from J, the gap between germline ends came to 11 bases. Germline V gives CDR1 MNHNY, CDR2 SVGAGI (reference sequence).

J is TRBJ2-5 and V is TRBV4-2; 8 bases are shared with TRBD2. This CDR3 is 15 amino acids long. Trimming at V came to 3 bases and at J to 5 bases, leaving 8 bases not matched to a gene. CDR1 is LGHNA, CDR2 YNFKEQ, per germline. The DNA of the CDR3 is TGTGCCAGCAGCCAGGGCGGGGGGATGTGGGAGACCCAGTACTTC. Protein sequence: CASSQGGGMWETQYF.

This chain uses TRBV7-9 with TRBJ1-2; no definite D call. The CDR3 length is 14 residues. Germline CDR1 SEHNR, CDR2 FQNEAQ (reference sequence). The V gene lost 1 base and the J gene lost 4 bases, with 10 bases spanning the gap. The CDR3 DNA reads TGTGCCAGCAGCTTAGATCCCGACATCTATGGCTACACCTTC. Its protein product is CASSLDPDIYGYTF.

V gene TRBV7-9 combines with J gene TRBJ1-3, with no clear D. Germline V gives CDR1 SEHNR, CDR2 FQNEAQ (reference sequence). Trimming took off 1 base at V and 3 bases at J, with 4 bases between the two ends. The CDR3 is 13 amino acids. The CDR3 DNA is TGTGCCAGCAGCTTAGTAATTGGAAACACCATATATTTT. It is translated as CASSLVIGNTIYF.

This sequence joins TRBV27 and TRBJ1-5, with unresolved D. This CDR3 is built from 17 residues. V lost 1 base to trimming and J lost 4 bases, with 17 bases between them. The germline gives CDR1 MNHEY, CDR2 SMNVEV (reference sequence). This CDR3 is CASSLYYHFAMNQPQHF. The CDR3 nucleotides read TGTGCCAGCAGTTTATATTACCATTTCGCTATGAATCAGCCCCAGCATTTT.

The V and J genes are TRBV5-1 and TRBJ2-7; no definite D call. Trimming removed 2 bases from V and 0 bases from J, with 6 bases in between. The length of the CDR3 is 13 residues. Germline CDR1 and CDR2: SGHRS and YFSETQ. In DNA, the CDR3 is TGCGCCAGCAGCTTTCCCGGCTCCTACGAGCAGTACTTC. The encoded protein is CASSFPGSYEQYF.

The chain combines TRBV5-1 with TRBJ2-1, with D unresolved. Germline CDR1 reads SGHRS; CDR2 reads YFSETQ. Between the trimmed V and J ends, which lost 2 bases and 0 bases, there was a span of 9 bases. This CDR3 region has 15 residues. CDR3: CASSFGGYSYNEQFF. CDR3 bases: TGCGCCAGCAGCTTCGGCGGCTACTCCTACAATGAGCAGTTCTTC. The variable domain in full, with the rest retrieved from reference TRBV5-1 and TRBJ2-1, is KAGVTQTPRYLIKTRGQQVTLSCSPISGHRSVSWYQQTPGQGLQFLFEYFSETQRNKGNFPGRFSGRQFSNSRSEMNVSTLELGDSALYLCASSFGGYSYNEQFFGPGTRLTVL.

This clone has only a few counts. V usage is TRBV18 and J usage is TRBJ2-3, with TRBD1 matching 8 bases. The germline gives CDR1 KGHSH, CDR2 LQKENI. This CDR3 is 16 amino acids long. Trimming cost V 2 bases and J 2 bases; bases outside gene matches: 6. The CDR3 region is CASSPRGTGYTDTQYF. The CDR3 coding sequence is TGTGCCAGCTCACCAAGGGGGACAGGATACACAGATACGCAGTATTTT. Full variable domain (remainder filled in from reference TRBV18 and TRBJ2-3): NAGVMQNPRHLVRRRGQEARLRCSPMKGHSHVYWYRQLPEEGLKFMVYLQKENIIDESGMPKERFSAEFPKEGPSILRIQQVVRGDSAAYFCASSPRGTGYTDTQYFGPGTRLTVL.

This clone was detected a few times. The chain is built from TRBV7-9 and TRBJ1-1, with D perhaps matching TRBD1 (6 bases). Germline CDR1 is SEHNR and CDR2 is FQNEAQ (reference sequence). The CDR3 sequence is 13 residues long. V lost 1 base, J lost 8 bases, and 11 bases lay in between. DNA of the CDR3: TGTGCCAGCAGCTTAGGCCCGGACAGAGAAGCTTTCTTT. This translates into CASSLGPDREAFF.

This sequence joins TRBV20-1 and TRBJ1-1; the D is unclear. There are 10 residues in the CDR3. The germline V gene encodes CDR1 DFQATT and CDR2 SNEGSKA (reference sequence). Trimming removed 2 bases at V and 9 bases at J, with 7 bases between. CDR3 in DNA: TGCAGTGCTAGACGGGAAAAAGCTTTCTTT. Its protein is CSARREKAFF.

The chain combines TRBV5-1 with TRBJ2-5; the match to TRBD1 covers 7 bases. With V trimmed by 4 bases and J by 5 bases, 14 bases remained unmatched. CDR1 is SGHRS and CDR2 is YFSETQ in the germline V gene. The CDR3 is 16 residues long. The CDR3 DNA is TGCGCCAGCAGCCTCACGGAACAGGGGCGCCGGGAGACCCAGTACTTC. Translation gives CASSLTEQGRRETQYF.

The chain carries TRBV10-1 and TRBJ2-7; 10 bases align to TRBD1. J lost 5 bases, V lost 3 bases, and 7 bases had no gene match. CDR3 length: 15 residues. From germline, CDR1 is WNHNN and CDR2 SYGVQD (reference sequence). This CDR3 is CASSDGTGDLHEQYF. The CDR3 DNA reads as TGCGCCAGCAGTGATGGGACAGGGGATTTGCACGAGCAGTACTTC.

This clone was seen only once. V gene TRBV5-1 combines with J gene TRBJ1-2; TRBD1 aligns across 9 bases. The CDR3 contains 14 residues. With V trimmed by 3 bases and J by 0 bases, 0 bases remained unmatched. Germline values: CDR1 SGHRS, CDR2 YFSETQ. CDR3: CASSWTGANYGYTF. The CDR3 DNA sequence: TGCGCCAGCAGCTGGACAGGGGCTAACTATGGCTACACCTTC.

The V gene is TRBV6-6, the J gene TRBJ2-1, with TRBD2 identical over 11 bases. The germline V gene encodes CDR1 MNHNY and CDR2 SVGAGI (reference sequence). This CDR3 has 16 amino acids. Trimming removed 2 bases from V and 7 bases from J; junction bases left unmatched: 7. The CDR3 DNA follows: TGTGCCAGCAGTTACGATAGCGGGGGGGGCCCGAATGAGCAGTTCTTC. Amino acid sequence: CASSYDSGGGPNEQFF.

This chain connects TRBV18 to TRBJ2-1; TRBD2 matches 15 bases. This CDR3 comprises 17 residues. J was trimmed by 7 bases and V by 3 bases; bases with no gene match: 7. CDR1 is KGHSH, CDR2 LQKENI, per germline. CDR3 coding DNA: TGTGCCAGCTCACCGCCGGGACTAGCGGGGGGTCTTAATGAGCAGTTCTTC. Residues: CASSPPGLAGGLNEQFF. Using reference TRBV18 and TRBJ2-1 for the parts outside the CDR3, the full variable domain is NAGVMQNPRHLVRRRGQEARLRCSPMKGHSHVYWYRQLPEEGLKFMVYLQKENIIDESGMPKERFSAEFPKEGPSILRIQQVVRGDSAAYFCASSPPGLAGGLNEQFFGPGTRLTVL.

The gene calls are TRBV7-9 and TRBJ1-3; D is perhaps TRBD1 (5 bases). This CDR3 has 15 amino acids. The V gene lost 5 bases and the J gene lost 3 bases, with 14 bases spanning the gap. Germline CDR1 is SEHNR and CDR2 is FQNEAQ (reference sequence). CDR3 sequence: CASSQRQGFGNTIYF. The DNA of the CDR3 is TGTGCCAGCAGCCAAAGGCAGGGATTTGGAAACACCATATATTTT.

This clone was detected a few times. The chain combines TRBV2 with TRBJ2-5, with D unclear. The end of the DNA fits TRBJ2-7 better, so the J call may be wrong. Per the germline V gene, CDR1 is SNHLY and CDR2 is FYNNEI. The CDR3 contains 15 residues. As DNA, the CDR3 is TGTGCCAGCAGCCCAGCCCTACCGCCTAACTACGAGCAGTACTTC. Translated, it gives CASSPALPPNYEQYF.

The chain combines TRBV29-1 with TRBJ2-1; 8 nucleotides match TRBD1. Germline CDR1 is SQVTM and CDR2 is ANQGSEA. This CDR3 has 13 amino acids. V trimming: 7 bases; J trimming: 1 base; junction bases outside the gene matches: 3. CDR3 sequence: CSGRDRSYNEQFF. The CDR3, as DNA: TGCAGCGGTCGGGACAGGTCCTACAATGAGCAGTTCTTC.

This chain's CDR3 is CASSYTYSTNEKLFF. Written as DNA, the CDR3 is TGTGCCAGCAGTTACACGTACAGTACTAATGAAAAACTGTTTTTT. J is TRBJ1-4 and V is TRBV6-5; D unresolved. V lost 2 bases to trimming and J lost 2 bases, with 9 bases between them. Germline V gene data show CDR1 as MNHEY and CDR2 as SVGAGI. The CDR3 sequence is 15 residues long.

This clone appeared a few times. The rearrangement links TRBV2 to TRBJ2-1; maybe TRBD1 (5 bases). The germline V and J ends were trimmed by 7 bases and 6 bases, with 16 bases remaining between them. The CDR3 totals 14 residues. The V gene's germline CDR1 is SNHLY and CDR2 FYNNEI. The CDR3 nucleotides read TGTGCCAGCAACCTTAGGGGATCTGCCAATGAGCAGTTCTTC. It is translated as CASNLRGSANEQFF. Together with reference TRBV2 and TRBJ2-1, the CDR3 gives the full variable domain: EPEVTQTPSHQVTQMGQEVILRCVPISNHLYFYWYRQILGQKVEFLVSFYNNEISEKSEIFDDQFSVERPDGSNFTLKIRSTKLEDSAMYFCASNLRGSANEQFFGPGTRLTVL.

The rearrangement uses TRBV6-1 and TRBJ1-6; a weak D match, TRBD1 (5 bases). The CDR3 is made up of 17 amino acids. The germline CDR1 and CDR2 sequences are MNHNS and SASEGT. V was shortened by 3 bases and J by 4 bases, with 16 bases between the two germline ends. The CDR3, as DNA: TGTGCCAGCAGTGACCGAACAGGACAAAAGTATAATTCACCCCTCCACTTT. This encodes CASSDRTGQKYNSPLHF.

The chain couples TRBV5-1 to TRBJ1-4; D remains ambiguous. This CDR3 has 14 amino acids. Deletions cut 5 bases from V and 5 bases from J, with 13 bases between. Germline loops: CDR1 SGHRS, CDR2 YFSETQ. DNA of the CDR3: TGCGCCAGCAGACCCGGGAGCGAGAATGAAAAACTGTTTTTT. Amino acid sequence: CASRPGSENEKLFF.

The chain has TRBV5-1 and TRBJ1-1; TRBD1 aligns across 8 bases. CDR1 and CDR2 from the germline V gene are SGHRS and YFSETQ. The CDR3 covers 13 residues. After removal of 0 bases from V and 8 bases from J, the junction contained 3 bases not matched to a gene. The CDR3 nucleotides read TGCGCCAGCAGCTTGGCCCGGACAGGGGAAGCTTTCTTT. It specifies CASSLARTGEAFF.

The CDR3 sequence: CSVDRAQGEAFF. Written as DNA, the CDR3 is TGCAGCGTTGACAGGGCCCAGGGTGAAGCTTTCTTT. The gene calls are TRBV29-1 and TRBJ1-1, with D maybe TRBD1 (5 bases). From germline, CDR1 is SQVTM and CDR2 ANQGSEA. Trimming left V 3 bases short and J 7 bases short, with 12 bases between. This CDR3 contains 12 residues.